This TCR beta chain originates from a study of tumor-infiltrating lymphocytes in primary liver carcinoma. Across the whole study: The study included patients who were men and women aged 30 to 69 years.

Scientists recovered RNA and DNA together from approximately 20-30 mg of unsorted bulk tissue. The researchers produced TCR beta cDNA from around 0.5 ug total RNA with a constant-region primer. Libraries for TCR beta were built through three nested multiplex PCR rounds, which together made up a slightly modified ARM-PCR procedure. In the first two PCR rounds, TRBV1-TRBV30 forward primers were paired with a C-beta reverse primer, and each round lasted approximately 10 cycles. TCRdb re-called the multiplex PCR reads through MiXCR, storing one row per CDR3 protein. The sample lists roughly 91,000 distinct CDR3 sequences, 69% seen once, with over 7.5% in the top ten. CDR3 length: 15 amino acids. V was trimmed by 6 bases and J by 3 bases, leaving 18 bases between them. From germline, CDR1 is DFQATT and CDR2 SNEGSKA (reference sequence).

The receptor was isolated from an older woman with primary liver carcinoma and hepatitis B virus infection. The chain employs TRBV20-1 and TRBJ1-3, with a weak D call TRBD1 (6 bases). The sample comprised liver tumor tissue from sampling region 5. Subset: tumor region T5, tumor centre. CDR3 amino acids: CSAMIWTVRGNTIYF. The CDR3 DNA reads TGCAGTGCCATGATTTGGACAGTTCGTGGAAACACCATATATTTT.